The 26 T cell receptor beta chains given below trace back to one sample, sequenced in a study of radiotherapy plus CTLA-4 blockade in lung cancer. Using immunoSEQ multiplex PCR, the repertoire was profiled, and TCRdb retains in-frame clones only, with some absent. Here the sample spans 25,000 to 40,000 clones, approximately 70% being singletons. Material: peripheral blood, obtained from a patient treated with radiotherapy plus ipilimumab. The receptors derive from a human donor with non-small cell lung cancer who had stable disease on radiotherapy plus ipilimumab.

The chain is built from TRBV5-6 and TRBJ2-6; no clear D. The CDR3 consists of 14 residues. The germline V gene encodes CDR1 SGHDT and CDR2 YYEEEE. With 0 bases removed from V and 2 bases from J, the gap between germline ends came to 3 bases. CDR3 region: CASSLGPGANVLTF. CDR3 DNA: TGTGCCAGCAGCTTGGGACCTGGGGCCAACGTCCTGACTTTC.

Here the CDR3 DNA reads TGTGCCAGCAGCCCAGGGGCGGTACCTAGCACAGATACGCAGTATTTT. Translation gives CASSPGAVPSTDTQYF. This rearrangement joins TRBV11-2 to TRBJ2-3; D is perhaps TRBD1 (6 bases). The germline V gene encodes CDR1 SGHAT and CDR2 FQNNGV. The germline V and J ends were trimmed by 5 bases and 0 bases, with 15 bases remaining between them. The CDR3 has 16 amino acids.

This clone has a single count. The chain joins TRBV5-6 to TRBJ1-2; 8 bases are a match to TRBD1. Germline V gene lookup returns CDR1 SGHDT and CDR2 YYEEEE. J lost 8 bases, V lost 0 bases, and 6 bases had no gene match. The CDR3 contains 14 residues. This CDR3 is CASSLASGGSGYTF. The CDR3 coding sequence is TGTGCCAGCAGCTTGGCATCAGGGGGCTCGGGCTACACCTTC. Using reference TRBV5-6 and TRBJ1-2 for the parts outside the CDR3, the full variable domain is DAGVTQSPTHLIKTRGQQVTLRCSPKSGHDTVSWYQQALGQGPQFIFQYYEEEERQRGNFPDRFSGHQFPNYSSELNVNALLLGDSALYLCASSLASGGSGYTFGSGTRLTVV.

This sequence joins TRBV2 and TRBJ2-5; no reliable D call. Germline V gene lookup returns CDR1 SNHLY and CDR2 FYNNEI. The CDR3 covers 13 residues. The V end lost 6 bases, the J end lost 0 bases, and 8 bases lay between the germline ends. CDR3 nucleotides: TGTGCCAGCAGGGGGTACTACCAAGAGACCCAGTACTTC. It codes for CASRGYYQETQYF.

Only a few counts were recorded for this clone. The rearrangement joins TRBV10-1 to TRBJ1-2; possible D gene TRBD1, 5 bases. V gave up 0 bases and J gave up 6 bases, with 17 bases separating them. Germline-derived CDR1 and CDR2 are WNHNN and SYGVQD (reference sequence). This CDR3 comprises 16 residues. CDR3 nucleotides: TGCGCCAGCAGTGAGTCGGAACGGGACCGCTCCCATGGCTACACCTTC. This sequence encodes CASSESERDRSHGYTF.

The chain carries TRBV7-9 and TRBJ2-3; 15 nucleotides line up with TRBD2. CDR1 is SEHNR, CDR2 FQNEAQ, per germline (reference sequence). V gave up 5 bases and J gave up 3 bases; unmatched junction bases: 3. The CDR3 sequence is 16 residues long. CDR3 amino acids: CASSPGLAGGTDTQYF. The CDR3 bases are TGTGCCAGCAGCCCTGGACTAGCGGGAGGGACAGATACGCAGTATTTT.

J is TRBJ2-3 and V is TRBV28; TRBD2 aligns across 8 bases. The V gene end was trimmed by 1 base and the J gene end by 4 bases; junction bases not matched to a gene: 7. Germline V gene sequence: CDR1 MDHEN, CDR2 SYDVKM. This CDR3 spans 16 amino acids. CDR3 region: CASSLFGTSVSDTQYF. Written as DNA, the CDR3 is TGTGCCAGCAGTTTATTTGGGACTAGTGTTTCAGATACGCAGTATTTT.

This clone was counted once. This chain uses TRBV28 with TRBJ1-4; perhaps TRBD1 as D (5 bases). This CDR3 spans 15 amino acids. Trimming took 5 bases from V and 4 from J, leaving 14 bases between them. Germline CDR1 and CDR2: MDHEN and SYDVKM. Here the CDR3 DNA reads TGTGCCAGCAGTGAGCTCCGGGACGGTAATGAAAAACTGTTTTTT. Protein: CASSELRDGNEKLFF.

This clone was seen a few times. The J gene is TRBJ2-2, the V gene TRBV28, with D unclear. Germline lookup yields CDR1 MDHEN and CDR2 SYDVKM. This CDR3 is built from 11 residues. Between the trimmed V and J ends, which lost 2 bases and 9 bases, there was a span of 4 bases. The CDR3 DNA reads as TGTGCCAGCAGTTTAGCGCGGGAGCTGTTTTTT. This gives the protein CASSLARELFF.

The DNA of the CDR3 is TGTGCCAGCAGTTATGGAAAGCGGGGGGTCTACGAGCAGTACTTC. Translated: CASSYGKRGVYEQYF. This chain joins TRBV6-5 and TRBJ2-7; TRBD2 matches at 9 bases. The ends lost 3 bases at V and 3 bases at J; junction bases unmatched: 6. CDR1 MNHEY and CDR2 SVGAGI come from the germline V gene. This CDR3 has 15 residues.

The V gene is TRBV30, the J gene TRBJ2-2; weak D call: TRBD2 (6 bases). CDR3 length: 20 residues. From germline, CDR1 is GTSNPN and CDR2 SVGIG (reference sequence). The ends were cut back, 3 bases at V and 1 base at J, with 27 bases in the middle. The CDR3 DNA reads as TGTGCCTGGAGCCCCGGAGGGTTGCGGTACCCATTAGAGAACACCGGGGAGCTGTTTTTT. Its translation: CAWSPGGLRYPLENTGELFF.

V is TRBV6-1 and J is TRBJ2-7; TRBD1 matches 8 bases. The CDR3 runs 11 residues. Germline V CDR1 and CDR2: MNHNS, SASEGT. Unmatched junction bases numbered 3, after V lost 7 bases and J lost 7 bases. Written as DNA, the CDR3 is TGTGCCAGCAAACAGGGGGAAGAGCAGTACTTC. It translates to CASKQGEEQYF.

V gene TRBV28 combines with J gene TRBJ1-4; 8 bases align to TRBD1. Germline assignment: CDR1 MDHEN and CDR2 SYDVKM. The CDR3 length is 16 residues. V lost 7 bases, J lost 5 bases, and 12 bases stayed unmatched. CDR3 loop: CASTYSRGQGNEKLFF. The CDR3 DNA is TGTGCCAGCACCTATAGCAGGGGGCAAGGGAATGAAAAACTGTTTTTT.

This chain joins TRBV6-1 and TRBJ1-2; TRBD1 aligns across 7 bases. Per germline, CDR1 MNHNS and CDR2 SASEGT. The J segment lost 5 bases and the V segment lost 5 bases, leaving 5 bases of the junction unmatched. The CDR3 has 13 residues. For the CDR3, the DNA is TGTGCCAGCAGTTCGACAGGGATATATGGCTACACCTTC. The encoded protein is CASSSTGIYGYTF.

The CDR3 here is CASSDPDSYTGELFF. The CDR3 DNA is TGTGCCAGTAGCGACCCGGACTCCTACACCGGGGAGCTGTTTTTT. The chain couples TRBV19 to TRBJ2-2; D is perhaps TRBD2 (5 bases). V dropped 6 bases and J dropped 3 bases, with 14 bases sitting between them. The CDR3 runs 15 residues. Germline V lookup: CDR1 LNHDA, CDR2 SQIVND (reference sequence).

Only a few counts were recorded for this clone. The chain recombines TRBV27 with TRBJ2-5; 7 bases match TRBD1. CDR1 and CDR2 from the germline V gene are MNHEY and SMNVEV (reference sequence). This CDR3 is 14 amino acids long. With V trimmed by 6 bases and J by 7 bases, 11 bases remained unmatched. The DNA for the CDR3 is TGTGCCAGCAGCCGGGACAGAGCGGTGGGGACCCAGTACTTC. Translation: CASSRDRAVGTQYF.

This clone has only a few counts. The V and J genes are TRBV5-4 and TRBJ2-5; tentative D call: TRBD1 (6 bases). The CDR3 extends over 14 amino acids. The V gene's germline CDR1 is SGHNT and CDR2 YYREEE (reference sequence). Deletions cut 3 bases from V and 5 bases from J, with 14 bases between. CDR3: CASSSQGPSETQYF. CDR3 DNA sequence: TGTGCCAGCAGCTCACAGGGACCTTCTGAGACCCAGTACTTC.

J is TRBJ1-4 and V is TRBV7-9; D possibly corresponds to TRBD1 (5 bases). The CDR3 spans 17 residues. The V gene's germline CDR1 is SEHNR and CDR2 FQNEAQ (reference sequence). The germline V and J ends were trimmed by 4 bases and 3 bases, with 18 bases remaining between them. This CDR3 is CASSSREVTESNEKLFF. Written as DNA, the CDR3 is TGTGCCAGCAGCTCCCGAGAAGTGACAGAGTCTAATGAAAAACTGTTTTTT.

This clone was counted only a few times. The chain combines TRBV4-1 with TRBJ2-3, with D possibly being TRBD1 (5 bases). The germline V gene encodes CDR1 MGHRA and CDR2 YSYEKL. The CDR3 contains 16 residues. Deletions cut 1 base from V and 2 bases from J, with 13 bases between. Here the CDR3 DNA reads TGCGCCAGCAGCCAAGTGGACATGGGATTCACAGATACGCAGTATTTT. Its translation: CASSQVDMGFTDTQYF.

The chain is built from TRBV5-4 and TRBJ2-5; the D gene is possibly TRBD1 (6 bases). Per germline, CDR1 SGHNT and CDR2 YYREEE (reference sequence). V lost 3 bases and J lost 3, with 18 bases in between. The CDR3 sequence is 16 residues long. For the CDR3, the DNA is TGTGCCAGCAGCTCATCGGCCCAGAAGGGGGAAGAGACCCAGTACTTC. As protein: CASSSSAQKGEETQYF.

The chain carries TRBV18 and TRBJ1-4, with D unresolved. The CDR3 sequence is 14 residues long. Trimming took 2 bases from V and 4 from J, leaving 8 bases between them. Germline CDR1 is KGHSH and CDR2 is LQKENI. Here the CDR3 reads CASSPSWGNEKLFF. CDR3 coding DNA: TGTGCCAGCTCACCATCGTGGGGTAATGAAAAACTGTTTTTT.

This clone occurred a few times. The chain carries TRBV4-1 and TRBJ2-1; 14 nucleotides match TRBD2. CDR1 MGHRA and CDR2 YSYEKL come from the germline V gene. This CDR3 is built from 19 residues. V lost 4 bases to trimming and J lost 9 bases; unmatched junction nucleotides: 17. The CDR3 nucleotides read TGCGCCAGCAGCCCCACCGGGACTAGCGGGAGTGTGTTAAAGGGTGAGCAGTTCTTC. As protein: CASSPTGTSGSVLKGEQFF.

This clone has more than one count but fewer than ten. The J gene is TRBJ1-4, the V gene TRBV19; 7 bases line up with TRBD1. V lost 6 bases and J lost 8; bases outside the gene matches: 9. The CDR3 is 14 amino acids. Germline V CDR1 and CDR2: LNHDA, SQIVND (reference sequence). This chain's CDR3 is CASRSDRDREKLFF. CDR3 nucleotides: TGTGCCAGTAGATCTGACAGGGACCGCGAAAAACTGTTTTTT.

Only a few counts were recorded for this clone. The rearrangement joins TRBV19 to TRBJ2-7; 9 nucleotides agree with TRBD2. V lost 1 base to trimming and J lost 3 bases; unmatched junction nucleotides: 4. The germline CDR1 and CDR2 sequences are LNHDA and SQIVND (reference sequence). The CDR3 runs to 15 residues. CDR3: CASSIALAGLYEQYF. As DNA, the CDR3 is TGTGCCAGTAGTATAGCCCTAGCGGGACTCTACGAGCAGTACTTC.

The chain joins TRBV4-3 to TRBJ2-3, with 9 bases identical to TRBD2. Per the germline V gene, CDR1 is LGHNA and CDR2 is YSLEER. The V segment lost 3 bases and the J segment 4 bases; nucleotides outside the gene matches: 14. The CDR3 contains 18 residues. CDR3 region: CASSQMSSAGGGADTQYF. The CDR3 coding sequence is TGCGCCAGCAGCCAGATGTCGTCAGCGGGAGGCGGCGCAGATACGCAGTATTTT.

This sequence joins TRBV19 and TRBJ1-5; D is possibly TRBD1 (5 bases). Per the germline V gene, CDR1 is LNHDA and CDR2 is SQIVND (reference sequence). The CDR3 sequence is 15 residues long. Trimming removed 0 bases from V and 3 bases from J, with 9 bases in between. The DNA of the CDR3 is TGTGCCAGTAGTATAGACCAGGGCCTCAATCAGCCCCAGCATTTT. Translated: CASSIDQGLNQPQHF.